Listed below are T cell receptor beta chains from one sample, sequenced in a study of shared clonotypes between healthy human individuals. TCRdb's copy holds only in-frame clones and misses some; the assay was immunoSEQ multiplex PCR. The repertoire includes over 2 million clones, around 90% of them detected once, and roughly 0.34% sits in the top ten. The source material was naive CD4+ T cells from PBMCs. The receptors here all came from a man between 18 and 35 years old in good health. Some clones in this sample may be carry-over from other donors' samples. Each CDR3 is given with its conserved first and last residue. D genes are given only for firm matches. Clone size appears in some rows only: once, few, many, or a class for an expanded clone.

abundance	d_gene	j_gene	v_gene	CDR3nt	CDR3aa
.	.	TRBJ1-5	TRBV18	TGTGCCAGCCGGGGCTCCCTTAGCAATCAGCCCCAGCATTTT	CASRGSLSNQPQHF
.	.	TRBJ2-2	TRBV29-1	TGCAGCGTCCCGTCGGGAGTCGCCACCGGGGAGCTGTTTTTT	CSVPSGVATGELFF
.	.	TRBJ1-3	TRBV5-4	TGTGCCAGCAGCCTCGACACGCGAAACACCATATATTTT	CASSLDTRNTIYF
.	.	TRBJ1-2	TRBV27	TGTGCCAGCAGTGAGAGGGGTGGCTATGGCTACACCTTC	CASSERGGYGYTF
.	.	TRBJ2-1	TRBV5-1	TGCGCCAGCAGGTTTGGGGATACGGGCAATGAGCAGTTCTTC	CASRFGDTGNEQFF
.	.	TRBJ2-7	TRBV5-5	TGTGCCAGCAGCAAGGACACCCTCTACGAGCAGTACTTC	CASSKDTLYEQYF
.	.	TRBJ2-7	TRBV28	TGTGCCAGTCAGAGGAGGTGGTGGTCAGGGACTCACGAGCAGTACTTC	CASQRRWWSGTHEQYF
.	.	TRBJ1-1	TRBV28	TGTGCCAGCAGTCTCCTCGCAAGGGTCGCAGGCCTAAACACTGAAGCTTTCTTT	CASSLLARVAGLNTEAFF
.	.	TRBJ1-3	TRBV9	TGTGCCAGCAGCGTTCAGCCCCGGACGAGCTCTGGAAACACCATATATTTT	CASSVQPRTSSGNTIYF
.	.	TRBJ2-3	TRBV28	TGTGCCAGCAGTTTGAGCGGGACAGATACGCAGTATTTT	CASSLSGTDTQYF
.	TRBD1	TRBJ2-5	TRBV19	TGTGCCAGTAGTATTGGGACAGGGGGCATCTGGGAGACCCAGTACTTC	CASSIGTGGIWETQYF
.	.	TRBJ2-5	TRBV9	TGTGCCAGCAGCGTAGGAGGGTTTCAAGAGACCCAGTACTTC	CASSVGGFQETQYF
.	TRBD2	TRBJ2-7	TRBV6-6	TGTGCCAGCAGTTACCGCGGGGGGAGCTCCTACGAGCAGTACTTC	CASSYRGGSSYEQYF
.	.	TRBJ1-1	TRBV7-3	TGTGCCAGCAGCTTTTCCATGGGAGGCGTGAACACTGAAGCTTTCTTT	CASSFSMGGVNTEAFF
.	TRBD1	TRBJ2-7	TRBV7-9	TGTGCCAGCAGCCTCGGACAGGGCCACGAGCAGTACTTC	CASSLGQGHEQYF
.	.	TRBJ2-4	TRBV27	TGTGCCAGCAGTTTAAGCAGGGAAGGGGCCAAAAACATTCAGTACTTC	CASSLSREGAKNIQYF
.	TRBD1	TRBJ2-2	TRBV9	TGTGCCAGCAGCTTTGACAGGGGGACCGGGGAGCTGTTTTTT	CASSFDRGTGELFF
.	.	TRBJ2-7	TRBV28	TGTGCCAGCAGTACCACGGGGGAGGGGGTTGTCTACGAGCAGTACTTC	CASSTTGEGVVYEQYF
.	TRBD1	TRBJ1-2	TRBV11-2	TGTGCCAGCAGCTCATTACGCCCCCAAGGACAGGGCCACTATGGCTACACCTTC	CASSSLRPQGQGHYGYTF
.	.	TRBJ1-4	TRBV2	TGTGCCAGCAGCAGGGGTCGGGGTGCTAATGAAAAACTGTTTTTT	CASSRGRGANEKLFF
.	.	TRBJ2-3	TRBV5-8	TGTGCCAGCAGCTTGGAGTCAGATACGCAGTATTTT	CASSLESDTQYF
.	.	TRBJ2-7	TRBV28	TGTGCCAGCAGCCTGGTCTACTACGAGCAGTACTTC	CASSLVYYEQYF
.	.	TRBJ2-1	TRBV7-2	TGTGCCAGCAGCCTCAGGACGGGGACAAATGAGCAGTTCTTC	CASSLRTGTNEQFF
.	.	TRBJ2-7	TRBV6-5	TGTGCCAGCAGTTACCGACTGGACAGAGAAGTCTACGAGCAGTACTTC	CASSYRLDREVYEQYF
.	TRBD1	TRBJ1-1	TRBV30	TGTGCCTGGAGTGCACAGGGGCACAGGGCTTTCTTT	CAWSAQGHRAFF
.	.	TRBJ1-1	TRBV27	TGTGCCAGCAGCGCGGTGGGGGGAACTGAAGCTTTCTTT	CASSAVGGTEAFF
.	.	TRBJ2-3	TRBV4-3	TGCGCCAGCAGCCAAGTACAGTCTAGCACAGATACGCAGTATTTT	CASSQVQSSTDTQYF
.	.	TRBJ1-1	TRBV28	TGTGCCAGCATCCTCCGGGCAGCCGGGACGACTGAAGCTTTCTTT	CASILRAAGTTEAFF
once	TRBD2	TRBJ2-1	TRBV4-1	TGCGCCAGCAGCCAAGTGGAGGCTAGCGGGAGCAATGAGCAGTTCTTC	CASSQVEASGSNEQFF
.	TRBD1	TRBJ1-1	TRBV11-2	TGTGCCAGCAGCTCACCGGGAGACAGGGGATCAGGCGCTGAAGCTTTCTTT	CASSSPGDRGSGAEAFF
many	TRBD2	TRBJ2-2	TRBV19	TGTGCCTCTCGGGACTATGCGAACACCGGGGAGCTGTTTTTT	CASRDYANTGELFF
.	TRBD1	TRBJ2-7	TRBV5-4	TGTGCCAGCAGCGGAGGGGCCCCGGGACAGGGATACGAGCAGTACTTC	CASSGGAPGQGYEQYF
.	.	TRBJ1-5	TRBV2	TGTGCCAGCACCGGGGAAGGAAATCAGCCCCAGCATTTT	CASTGEGNQPQHF
.	.	TRBJ1-3	TRBV5-5	TGTGCCAGCAGCCAACCTTCTGGAAACACCATATATTTT	CASSQPSGNTIYF
.	.	TRBJ1-1	TRBV19	TGTGCCAGTGGTTCGGAGGCCCTCGGCACTGAAGCTTTCTTT	CASGSEALGTEAFF
.	.	TRBJ1-2	TRBV7-9	TGTGCCAGCAGCTTTTGGGCCGGGACGGGGAATTATGGCTACACCTTC	CASSFWAGTGNYGYTF
.	.	TRBJ2-1	TRBV5-5	TGTGCCAGCAGCTTGGTTACTACAGCTGAGCAGTTCTTC	CASSLVTTAEQFF
.	.	TRBJ2-5	TRBV29-1	TGCAGCGTTGGGCAGGGTTTGGGGGAGACCCAGTACTTC	CSVGQGLGETQYF
.	TRBD2	TRBJ2-7	TRBV27	TGTGCCAGCAGCCCCGGGACTACCTACTCCTACGAGCAGTACTTC	CASSPGTTYSYEQYF
.	TRBD1	TRBJ1-5	TRBV11-2	TGTGCCAGCAGTCAAGGACAGGGTTTCGTAGGTCAGCCCCAGCATTTT	CASSQGQGFVGQPQHF
.	.	TRBJ1-1	TRBV19	TGTGCCACCAAAAGGCCTCCAAACACTGAAGCTTTCTTT	CATKRPPNTEAFF
.	.	TRBJ1-5	TRBV30	TGTGCCTGGAGTGTATCGGGGGTCAGGCAGCCCCAGCATTTT	CAWSVSGVRQPQHF
.	TRBD1	TRBJ1-5	TRBV5-6	TGTGCCAGCAGCTTGGGACAGGGAACTTTCTATAGCAATCAGCCCCAGCATTTT	CASSLGQGTFYSNQPQHF
once	TRBD2	TRBJ2-1	TRBV5-6	TGTGCCAGCAGCTTACAGCGGGGGGGTCCCTACAATGAGCAGTTCTTC	CASSLQRGGPYNEQFF
.	TRBD1	TRBJ1-4	TRBV28	TGTGCCAGCAGCTGGGGACAGGGGGCAGTCAATGAAAAACTGTTTTTT	CASSWGQGAVNEKLFF
.	.	TRBJ2-4	TRBV9	TGTGCCAGCAGCGCCAGGGAGGTATCGGGACCCCTACCCAACATTCAGTACTTC	CASSAREVSGPLPNIQYF